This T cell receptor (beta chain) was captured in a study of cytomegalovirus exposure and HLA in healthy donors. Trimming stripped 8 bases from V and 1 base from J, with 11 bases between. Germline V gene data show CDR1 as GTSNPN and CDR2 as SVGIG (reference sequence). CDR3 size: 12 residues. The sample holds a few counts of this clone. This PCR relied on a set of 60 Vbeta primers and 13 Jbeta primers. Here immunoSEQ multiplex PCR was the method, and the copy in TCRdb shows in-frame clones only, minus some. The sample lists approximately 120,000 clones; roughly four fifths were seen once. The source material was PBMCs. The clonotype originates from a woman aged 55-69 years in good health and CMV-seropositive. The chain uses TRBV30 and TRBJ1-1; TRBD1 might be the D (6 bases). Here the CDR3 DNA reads TGTGCCCGTAAAGGGGGGAACACTGAAGCTTTCTTT. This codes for CARKGGNTEAFF.